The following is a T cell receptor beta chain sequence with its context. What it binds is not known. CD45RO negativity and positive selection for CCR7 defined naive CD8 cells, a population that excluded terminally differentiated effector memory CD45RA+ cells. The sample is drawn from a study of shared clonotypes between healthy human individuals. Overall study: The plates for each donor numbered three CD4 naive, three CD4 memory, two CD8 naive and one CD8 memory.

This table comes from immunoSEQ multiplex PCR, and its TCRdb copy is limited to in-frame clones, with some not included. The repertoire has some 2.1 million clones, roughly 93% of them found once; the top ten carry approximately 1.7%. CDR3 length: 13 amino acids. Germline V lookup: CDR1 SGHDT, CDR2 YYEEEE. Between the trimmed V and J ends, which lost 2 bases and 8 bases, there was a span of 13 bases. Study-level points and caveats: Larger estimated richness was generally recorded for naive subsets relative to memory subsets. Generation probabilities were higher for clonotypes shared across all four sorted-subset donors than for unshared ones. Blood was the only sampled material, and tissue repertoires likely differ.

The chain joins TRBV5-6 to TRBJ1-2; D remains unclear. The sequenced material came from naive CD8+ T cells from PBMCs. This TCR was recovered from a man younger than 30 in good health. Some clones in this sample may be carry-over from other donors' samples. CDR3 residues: CASSFSGWEGYTF. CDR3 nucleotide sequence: TGTGCCAGCAGCTTTTCAGGTTGGGAGGGCTACACCTTC. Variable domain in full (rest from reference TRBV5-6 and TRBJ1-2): DAGVTQSPTHLIKTRGQQVTLRCSPKSGHDTVSWYQQALGQGPQFIFQYYEEEERQRGNFPDRFSGHQFPNYSSELNVNALLLGDSALYLCASSFSGWEGYTFGSGTRLTVV.